This TCR beta chain was captured by sequencing in a study of tumor and adjacent non-tumor tissue in lung cancer. Study at large: Patients comprised approximately eleven adenocarcinoma, 2 squamous cell carcinoma and 1 small cell lung cancer. The patients, around 10 men and about 5 women, were about 30 to 85 with stage I to III disease. Findings of the study overall: Tumor repertoires had a smaller top 100 clone share than normal lung.

The CDR3 is 14 amino acids. Germline CDR1 reads SQVTM; CDR2 reads ANQGSEA. About this clonotype: Antigen specificity is unknown. The junction shows a germline mismatch at one end, possibly a read error.

This sample's RNA came from whole unsorted tissue. Three rounds of nested PCR, following a modified ARM-PCR protocol, produced the TCRbeta library. TCRdb passed the multiplex PCR reads through MiXCR, listing each CDR3 protein once. The data contain 200,000 to 250,000 distinct CDR3 sequences, 70% to 75% of them seen just once; the ten biggest clones take up under 30%. This clonotype was sampled from a man in his sixties with non-small cell lung cancer. Material for sequencing was lung tumor tissue. This sequence joins TRBV29-1 and TRBJ1-6; D unclear. CDR3 amino acids: CIVEAGRPNSLLHF. The CDR3 DNA sequence: TGCATCGTTGAAGCCGGGAGACCTAATTCACTCCTCCACTTT. Full variable domain (remainder filled in from reference TRBV29-1 and TRBJ1-6): SAVISQKPSRDICQRGTSLTIQCQVDSQVTMMFWYRQQPGQSLTLIATANQGSEATYESGFVIDKFPISRPNLTFSTLTVSNMSPEDSSIYLCIVEAGRPNSLLHFGNGTRLTVT.